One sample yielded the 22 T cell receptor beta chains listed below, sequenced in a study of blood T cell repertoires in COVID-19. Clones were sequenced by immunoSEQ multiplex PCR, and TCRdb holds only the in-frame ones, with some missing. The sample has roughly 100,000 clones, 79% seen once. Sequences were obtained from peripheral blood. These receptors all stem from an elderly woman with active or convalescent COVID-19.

This CDR3 is CASSPQGVSSYEQYF. The CDR3 DNA follows: TGCGCCAGCAGCCCACAGGGGGTAAGCTCCTACGAGCAGTACTTC. This sequence joins TRBV5-1 and TRBJ2-7; 8 nucleotides match TRBD1. The ends lost 4 bases at V and 0 bases at J; junction bases unmatched: 6. The CDR3 runs 15 residues. CDR1 and CDR2 (germline): SGHRS, YFSETQ.

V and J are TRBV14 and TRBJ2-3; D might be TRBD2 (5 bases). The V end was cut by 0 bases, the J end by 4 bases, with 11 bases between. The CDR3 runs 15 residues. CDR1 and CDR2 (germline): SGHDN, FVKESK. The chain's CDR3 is CASSQEGSLADTQYF. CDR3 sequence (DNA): TGTGCCAGCAGCCAAGAAGGGAGTCTCGCAGATACGCAGTATTTT.

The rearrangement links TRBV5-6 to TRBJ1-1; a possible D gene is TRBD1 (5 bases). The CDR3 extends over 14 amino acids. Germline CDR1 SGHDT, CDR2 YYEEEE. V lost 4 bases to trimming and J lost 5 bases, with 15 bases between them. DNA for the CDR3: TGTGCCAGCAGCCCCCCCCAGGGAGGGACTGAAGCTTTCTTT. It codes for CASSPPQGGTEAFF.

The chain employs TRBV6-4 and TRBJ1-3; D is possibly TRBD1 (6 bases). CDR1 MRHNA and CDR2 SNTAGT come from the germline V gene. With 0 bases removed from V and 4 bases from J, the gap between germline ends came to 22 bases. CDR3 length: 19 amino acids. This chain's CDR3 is CASSDSIPPRQGWGNTIYF. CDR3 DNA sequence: TGTGCCAGCAGTGACTCGATCCCCCCGAGGCAGGGGTGGGGAAACACCATATATTTT.

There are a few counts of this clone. The CDR3 loop is CATSRDHLGSNQPQHF. The CDR3 DNA reads TGTGCCACCAGCAGAGATCACCTAGGAAGCAATCAGCCCCAGCATTTT. The chain employs TRBV15 and TRBJ1-5; D gene unclear. The CDR3 spans 16 residues. Per the germline V gene, CDR1 is LNHNV and CDR2 is YYDKDF (reference sequence). Trimming pared 0 bases from V and 1 base from J, leaving 10 bases between.

The chain's CDR3 is CASSISGRATDTQYF. CDR3 DNA sequence: TGTGCCAGCAGCATTAGCGGGAGGGCCACAGATACGCAGTATTTT. The V call is TRBV7-2, the J call TRBJ2-3; the match to TRBD2 covers 11 bases. Looked up from germline, CDR1 is SGHTA and CDR2 is FQGNSA. The V and J ends lost 5 bases and 2 bases, in that order; junction bases with no gene match: 3. CDR3 length: 15 residues.

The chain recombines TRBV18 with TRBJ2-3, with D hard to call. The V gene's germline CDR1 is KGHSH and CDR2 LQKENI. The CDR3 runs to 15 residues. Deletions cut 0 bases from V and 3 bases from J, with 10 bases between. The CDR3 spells CASSPPSVGTDTQYF. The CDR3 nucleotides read TGTGCCAGCTCACCACCAAGCGTCGGGACAGATACGCAGTATTTT. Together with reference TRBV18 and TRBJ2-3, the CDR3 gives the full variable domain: NAGVMQNPRHLVRRRGQEARLRCSPMKGHSHVYWYRQLPEEGLKFMVYLQKENIIDESGMPKERFSAEFPKEGPSILRIQQVVRGDSAAYFCASSPPSVGTDTQYFGPGTRLTVL.

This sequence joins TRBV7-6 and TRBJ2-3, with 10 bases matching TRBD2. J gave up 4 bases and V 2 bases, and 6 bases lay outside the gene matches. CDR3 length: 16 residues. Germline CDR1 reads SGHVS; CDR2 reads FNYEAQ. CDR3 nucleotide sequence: TGTGCCAGCAGCTTAACAGCGGGAGGGTTGGCAGATACGCAGTATTTT. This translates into CASSLTAGGLADTQYF.

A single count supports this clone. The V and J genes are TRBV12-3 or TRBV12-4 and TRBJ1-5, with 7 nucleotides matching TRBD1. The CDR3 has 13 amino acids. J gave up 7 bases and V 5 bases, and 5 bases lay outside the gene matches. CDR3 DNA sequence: TGTGCCAGCAGTCTCTTGACAGGGCAGCCCCAGCATTTT. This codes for CASSLLTGQPQHF.

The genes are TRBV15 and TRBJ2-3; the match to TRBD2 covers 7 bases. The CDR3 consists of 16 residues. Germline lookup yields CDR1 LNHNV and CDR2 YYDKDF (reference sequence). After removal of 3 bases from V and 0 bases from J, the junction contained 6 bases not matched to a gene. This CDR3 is CATSSGAAGSTDTQYF. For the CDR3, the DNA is TGTGCCACCAGCAGCGGCGCAGCGGGAAGCACAGATACGCAGTATTTT.

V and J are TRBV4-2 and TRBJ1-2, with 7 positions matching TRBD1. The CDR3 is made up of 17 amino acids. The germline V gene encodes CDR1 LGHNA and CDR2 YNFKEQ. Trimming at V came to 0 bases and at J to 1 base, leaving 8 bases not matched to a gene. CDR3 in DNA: TGTGCCAGCAGCCAAGATCCTAGACAGGGCCGTAACTATGGCTACACCTTC. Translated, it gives CASSQDPRQGRNYGYTF.

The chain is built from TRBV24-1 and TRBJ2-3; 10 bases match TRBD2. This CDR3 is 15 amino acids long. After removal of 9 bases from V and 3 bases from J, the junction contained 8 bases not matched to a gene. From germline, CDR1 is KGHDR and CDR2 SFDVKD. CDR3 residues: CATSPSGRGTDTQYF. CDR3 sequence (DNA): TGTGCCACCTCCCCCAGCGGGAGGGGGACAGATACGCAGTATTTT.

The CDR3 protein is CAIKGAPDTQYF. The CDR3 DNA reads as TGTGCCATCAAGGGAGCCCCAGATACGCAGTATTTT. J is TRBJ2-3 and V is TRBV10-3, with a weak D call TRBD2 (5 bases). CDR3 length equals 12 residues. V was clipped by 7 bases and J by 4 bases, with 9 bases between them. The germline gives CDR1 ENHRY, CDR2 SYGVKD.

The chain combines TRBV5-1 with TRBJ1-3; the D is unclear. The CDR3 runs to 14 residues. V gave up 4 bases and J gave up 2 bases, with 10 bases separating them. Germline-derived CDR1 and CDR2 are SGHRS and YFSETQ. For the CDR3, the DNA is TGCGCCAGCAGCCTAGACCCACCTGGAAACACCATATATTTT. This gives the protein CASSLDPPGNTIYF. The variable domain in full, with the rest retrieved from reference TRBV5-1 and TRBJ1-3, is KAGVTQTPRYLIKTRGQQVTLSCSPISGHRSVSWYQQTPGQGLQFLFEYFSETQRNKGNFPGRFSGRQFSNSRSEMNVSTLELGDSALYLCASSLDPPGNTIYFGEGSWLTVV.

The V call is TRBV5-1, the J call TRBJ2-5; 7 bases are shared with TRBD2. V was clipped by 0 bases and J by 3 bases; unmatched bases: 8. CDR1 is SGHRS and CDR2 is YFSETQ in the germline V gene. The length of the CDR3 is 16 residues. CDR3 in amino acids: CASSLGPVGGEETQYF. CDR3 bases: TGCGCCAGCAGCTTGGGCCCCGTGGGGGGGGAAGAGACCCAGTACTTC.

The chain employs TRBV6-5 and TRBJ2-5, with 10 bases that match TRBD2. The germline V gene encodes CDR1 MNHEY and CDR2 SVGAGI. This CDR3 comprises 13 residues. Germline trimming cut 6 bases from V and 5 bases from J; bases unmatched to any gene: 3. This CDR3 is CASRASGSETQYF. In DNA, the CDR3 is TGTGCCAGCAGGGCTAGCGGGAGCGAGACCCAGTACTTC.

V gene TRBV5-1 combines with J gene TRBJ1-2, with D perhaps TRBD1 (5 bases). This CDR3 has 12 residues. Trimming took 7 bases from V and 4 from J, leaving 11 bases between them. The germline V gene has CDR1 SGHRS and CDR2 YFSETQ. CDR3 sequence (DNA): TGCGCCAGCGGAGGGGCCTCCTATGGCTACACCTTC. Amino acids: CASGGASYGYTF.

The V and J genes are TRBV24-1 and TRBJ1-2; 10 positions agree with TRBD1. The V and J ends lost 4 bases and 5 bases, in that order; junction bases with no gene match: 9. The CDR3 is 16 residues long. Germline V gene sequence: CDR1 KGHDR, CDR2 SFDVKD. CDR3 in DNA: TGTGCCACCAGTGACCCCGGGACAGGGGAGGTATATGGCTACACCTTC. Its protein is CATSDPGTGEVYGYTF.

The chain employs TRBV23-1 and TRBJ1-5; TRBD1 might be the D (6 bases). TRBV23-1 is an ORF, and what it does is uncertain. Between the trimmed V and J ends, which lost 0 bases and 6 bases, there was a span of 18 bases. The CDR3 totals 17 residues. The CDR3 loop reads CASSQSRGGAPGQPQHF. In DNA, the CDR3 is TGCGCCAGCAGTCAATCACGTGGGGGGGCGCCTGGTCAGCCCCAGCATTTT.

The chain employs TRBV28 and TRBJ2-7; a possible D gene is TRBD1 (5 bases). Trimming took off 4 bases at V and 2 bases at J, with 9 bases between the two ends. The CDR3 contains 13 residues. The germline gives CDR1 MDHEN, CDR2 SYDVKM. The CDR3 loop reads CASSWGPPYEQYF. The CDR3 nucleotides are TGTGCCAGCAGTTGGGGCCCCCCCTACGAGCAGTACTTC.

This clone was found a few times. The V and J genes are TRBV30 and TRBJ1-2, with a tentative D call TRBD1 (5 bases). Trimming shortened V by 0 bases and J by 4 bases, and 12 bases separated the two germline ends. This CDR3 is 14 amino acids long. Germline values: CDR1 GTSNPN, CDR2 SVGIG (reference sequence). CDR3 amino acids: CAWSVMGLGYGYTF. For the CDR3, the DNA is TGTGCCTGGAGTGTCATGGGGCTTGGCTATGGCTACACCTTC.

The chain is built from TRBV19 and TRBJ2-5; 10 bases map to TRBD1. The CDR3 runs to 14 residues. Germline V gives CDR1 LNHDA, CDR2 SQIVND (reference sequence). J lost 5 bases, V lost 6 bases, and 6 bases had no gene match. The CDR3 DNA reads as TGTGCCAGTAGGCGACAGGGGGCTGGTGAGACCCAGTACTTC. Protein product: CASRRQGAGETQYF.